A single sample gave rise to the 15 T cell receptor beta chains below, sequenced in a study of sequential checkpoint blockade in melanoma. Assay used: immunoSEQ multiplex PCR; TCRdb lists only in-frame clones, some missing. The table records fewer than 14,000 clones, around two thirds of them present only once. As for treatment: randomized to nivolumab then ipilimumab (arm A) or the reverse (arm B). The sequences come from CD8+ T cells sorted from blood (inferred from file names), collected from a patient given nivolumab and ipilimumab in sequence. These receptors all come from a human donor with melanoma.

This sequence joins TRBV27 and TRBJ2-2; 12 bases are shared with TRBD2. The CDR3 contains 13 residues. After removal of 5 bases from V and 8 bases from J, the junction contained 0 bases not matched to a gene. Germline CDR1 is MNHEY and CDR2 is SMNVEV (reference sequence). CDR3 sequence: CASSGLAGGELFF. The DNA for the CDR3 is TGTGCCAGCAGTGGACTAGCGGGGGGGGAGCTGTTTTTT.

The J gene is TRBJ2-1, the V gene TRBV5-3; TRBD2 matches at 8 bases. TRBV5-3 has ORF status, its function being uncertain. The CDR3 is made up of 15 amino acids. Trimming removed 8 bases from V and 4 bases from J; junction bases left unmatched: 11. CDR3 nucleotide sequence: TGTGCCAGCAGCCGCGGACTAGCAGAGTACAATGAGCAGTTCTTC. This encodes CASSRGLAEYNEQFF.

The chain employs TRBV10-3 and TRBJ2-1; possibly TRBD2 for D (5 bases). Trimming removed 0 bases at V and 4 bases at J, with 16 bases between. The CDR3 is 17 amino acids. Looked up from germline, CDR1 is ENHRY and CDR2 is SYGVKD. Here the CDR3 DNA reads TGTGCCATCAGTGAGTCGAGGTCAGCCGGGGTTTACAATGAGCAGTTCTTC. This translates into CAISESRSAGVYNEQFF.

This clone was seen a handful of times. This chain links TRBV7-9 with TRBJ2-3, with D maybe TRBD2 (5 bases). The germline V gene encodes CDR1 SEHNR and CDR2 FQNEAQ (reference sequence). The CDR3 consists of 15 residues. The V end lost 3 bases, the J end lost 0 bases, and 10 bases lay between the germline ends. The CDR3 DNA follows: TGTGCCAGCAGCTTTGGACTGGATAGCACAGATACGCAGTATTTT. This codes for CASSFGLDSTDTQYF.

The rearrangement uses TRBV30 and TRBJ1-2; 10 bases align to TRBD1. The J segment lost 4 bases and the V segment lost 1 base, leaving 3 bases of the junction unmatched. The V gene's germline CDR1 is GTSNPN and CDR2 SVGIG (reference sequence). The CDR3 length is 14 residues. CDR3 in amino acids: CAWSGDRGPYGYTF. In DNA, the CDR3 is TGTGCCTGGAGTGGAGACAGGGGGCCCTATGGCTACACCTTC.

This clone showed up just once. The rearrangement joins TRBV4-1 to TRBJ1-2; 11 bases map to TRBD1. This CDR3 comprises 16 residues. The ends lost 1 base at V and 5 bases at J; junction bases unmatched: 6. The V gene's germline CDR1 is MGHRA and CDR2 YSYEKL. DNA of the CDR3: TGCGCCAGCAGCCAAGGGACAGGGGGCGAGGGTTATGGCTACACCTTC. Translated, it gives CASSQGTGGEGYGYTF.

The genes are TRBV11-2 and TRBJ2-1, with 7 positions matching TRBD1. CDR3 length: 15 residues. CDR1 and CDR2 from the germline V gene are SGHAT and FQNNGV. V lost 6 bases to trimming and J lost 9 bases; unmatched junction nucleotides: 14. The CDR3 region is CASRSHQGGSSEQFF. CDR3 nucleotide sequence: TGTGCCAGCAGGAGTCATCAAGGGGGCAGCAGTGAGCAGTTCTTC.

The V and J genes are TRBV19 and TRBJ2-5, with D maybe TRBD1 (6 bases). V shed 5 bases and J shed 5 bases, with 21 bases lying between them. CDR1 LNHDA and CDR2 SQIVND come from the germline V gene (reference sequence). This CDR3 is 16 amino acids long. CDR3 sequence reads: CASSQRRQDFGETQYF. The CDR3 bases are TGTGCCAGTAGTCAAAGACGACAGGACTTTGGGGAGACCCAGTACTTC.

V and J are TRBV28 and TRBJ1-1, with 7 bases fitting TRBD1. Germline CDR1 is MDHEN and CDR2 is SYDVKM. J gave up 5 bases and V 6 bases, and 6 bases lay outside the gene matches. The CDR3 covers 13 residues. This chain's CDR3 is CASSLTQGTEAFF. CDR3 coding DNA: TGTGCCAGCAGCTTAACACAGGGGACTGAAGCTTTCTTT.

A single count supports this clone. The J gene is TRBJ2-1, the V gene TRBV2, with 11 bases identical to TRBD2. The CDR3 is 15 amino acids. Trimming removed 8 bases from V and 7 bases from J; junction bases left unmatched: 10. Germline assignment: CDR1 SNHLY and CDR2 FYNNEI. In DNA form, the CDR3 reads TGTGCCAGCCCCGGGGTAGCGGGGGGGTTTAATGAGCAGTTCTTC. Translated, it gives CASPGVAGGFNEQFF.

V usage is TRBV19 and J usage is TRBJ2-5; the match to TRBD1 covers 9 bases. The germline V gene encodes CDR1 LNHDA and CDR2 SQIVND (reference sequence). The length of the CDR3 is 14 residues. Trimming removed 4 bases from V and 3 bases from J; junction bases left unmatched: 3. The CDR3 loop is CASSTWDREETQYF. As DNA, the CDR3 is TGTGCCAGTAGTACTTGGGACAGGGAAGAGACCCAGTACTTC.

This clone is labeled medium-sized (0.01 to 0.1%). This chain links TRBV19 with TRBJ2-2; D gene uncertain. Germline V gene lookup returns CDR1 LNHDA and CDR2 SQIVND (reference sequence). CDR3 length: 13 residues. Trimming removed 7 bases at V and 3 bases at J, with 9 bases between. CDR3 region: CASTDGYTGELFF. The DNA for the CDR3 is TGTGCCAGTACCGACGGGTACACCGGGGAGCTGTTTTTT.

The chain uses TRBV5-5 and TRBJ2-1; no reliable D call. V was cut by 2 bases and J by 0 bases, with 9 bases left in between. The CDR3 length is 15 residues. Germline loops: CDR1 SGHKS, CDR2 YYEKEE (reference sequence). In DNA form, the CDR3 reads TGTGCCAGCAGCTTCGAGGCAGACTCCTACAATGAGCAGTTCTTC. Its protein product is CASSFEADSYNEQFF.

The chain carries TRBV4-1 and TRBJ2-2; 8 bases line up with TRBD2. Germline V gene data show CDR1 as MGHRA and CDR2 as YSYEKL. V was clipped by 2 bases and J by 7 bases; unmatched bases: 9. There are 16 residues in the CDR3. The CDR3 nucleotides are TGCGCCAGCAGCCAATCCGCGAGCGGGAGTGGCGGGGAGCTGTTTTTT. It is translated as CASSQSASGSGGELFF.

V gene TRBV4-1 combines with J gene TRBJ2-5; a weak D match, TRBD1 (6 bases). The J call could be wrong; TRBJ2-7 is a better fit for the DNA end. The CDR3 is 15 residues long. Germline loops: CDR1 MGHRA, CDR2 YSYEKL. The CDR3 region is CASSQDRDTSYEQYF. The CDR3 coding sequence is TGCGCCAGCAGCCAGGACCGGGACACCTCCTACGAGCAGTACTTC.